Listed here are 26 T cell receptor beta chains from one sample, sequenced in a study of T cell responses to AZD1222 COVID-19 vaccine. Sequencing used immunoSEQ multiplex PCR; TCRdb keeps in-frame clones, though not all of them. This sample carries roughly 200,000 clones, almost 95% of them seen once, and the ten largest clones take approximately 1.3%. The material was peripheral blood, obtained on day 0 of AZD1222 vaccination. The origin of the receptors is an adult in good health.

V and J are TRBV19 and TRBJ1-1; weak D call: TRBD1 (5 bases). Germline V gene sequence: CDR1 LNHDA, CDR2 SQIVND (reference sequence). CDR3 length: 16 residues. Deletions cut 4 bases from V and 2 bases from J, with 17 bases between. The CDR3: CASSTRWDGSNTEAFF. In DNA form, the CDR3 reads TGTGCCAGTAGTACCCGTTGGGACGGGAGTAACACTGAAGCTTTCTTT.

For this clone: This clone may be a read error of a much larger clone one base away. The rearrangement links TRBV27 to TRBJ2-6; possibly TRBD1 for D (5 bases). The CDR3 spans 16 residues. The germline V gene has CDR1 MNHEY and CDR2 SMNVEV (reference sequence). The CDR3 protein is CANSKKTDSGANVLTF. DNA for the CDR3: TGTGCCAACAGTAAAAAGACAGACTCTGGGGCCAACGTCCTGACTTTC.

The gene calls are TRBV3-1 (or the pseudogene TRBV3-2) and TRBJ1-2, with TRBD1 as a possible D gene (6 bases). Germline V gene lookup returns CDR1 LGHDT and CDR2 YNNKEL (reference sequence). V lost 6 bases and J 5 bases, leaving 16 bases between the germline ends. This CDR3 region has 14 residues. In nucleotides, the CDR3 is TGTGCCAGCAGTCTTAGGGGGGGCGGGTATGGCTACACCTTC. This codes for CASSLRGGGYGYTF.

The chain joins TRBV6-5 to TRBJ1-3, with TRBD1 as a possible D gene (5 bases). The germline V gene has CDR1 MNHEY and CDR2 SVGAGI. Trimming shortened V by 1 base and J by 0 bases, and 7 bases separated the two germline ends. The CDR3 is made up of 15 amino acids. This CDR3 reads CASSYWDVSGNTIYF. The DNA for the CDR3 is TGTGCCAGCAGTTACTGGGACGTCTCTGGAAACACCATATATTTT.

V is TRBV6-1 and J is TRBJ1-2, with TRBD1 identical over 8 bases. This CDR3 spans 12 amino acids. The germline CDR1 and CDR2 sequences are MNHNS and SASEGT. Trimming removed 6 bases from V and 6 bases from J; junction bases left unmatched: 3. This CDR3 is CASRGTGDGYTF. In nucleotides, the CDR3 is TGTGCCAGCAGAGGGACAGGTGATGGCTACACCTTC.

The chain employs TRBV7-3 and TRBJ2-4; TRBD1 aligns across 8 bases. Trimming removed 5 bases from V and 1 base from J; junction bases left unmatched: 13. The CDR3 loop spans 18 amino acids. Germline V gene lookup returns CDR1 SGHTA and CDR2 FQGTGA. The DNA of the CDR3 is TGTGCCAGCAGCGCCGGACAGGGTGAGGGGGTGGCCAAAAACATTCAGTACTTC. Residues: CASSAGQGEGVAKNIQYF.

The V call is TRBV12-3 or TRBV12-4, the J call TRBJ2-7, with D maybe TRBD1 (5 bases). This CDR3 spans 13 amino acids. Trimming took 5 bases from V and 5 from J, leaving 13 bases between them. The CDR3 nucleotides read TGTGCCAGCAGTGTTCGACAGACCCACGAGCAGTACTTC. It codes for CASSVRQTHEQYF.

V gene TRBV19 combines with J gene TRBJ2-1; D may be TRBD1 (6 bases). The CDR3 spans 14 residues. V lost 5 bases to trimming and J lost 5 bases, with 13 bases between them. Germline assignment: CDR1 LNHDA and CDR2 SQIVND (reference sequence). The CDR3 spells CASSLQGQNNEQFF. The CDR3 DNA is TGTGCCAGTAGTTTACAGGGACAAAACAATGAGCAGTTCTTC.

The chain employs TRBV19 and TRBJ1-4, with D hard to call. Germline V CDR1 and CDR2: LNHDA, SQIVND (reference sequence). This CDR3 contains 14 residues. V was pared by 4 bases and J by 8 bases, with 14 bases between. This chain's CDR3 is CASSTRPRNEKLFF. The CDR3 region has the DNA TGTGCCAGTAGTACCCGCCCCAGAAACGAAAAACTGTTTTTT. Combining the CDR3 with reference TRBV19 and TRBJ1-4 gives the whole variable domain DGGITQSPKYLFRKEGQNVTLSCEQNLNHDAMYWYRQDPGQGLRLIYYSQIVNDFQKGDIAEGYSVSREKKESFPLTVTSAQKNPTAFYLCASSTRPRNEKLFFGSGTQLSVL.

The genes are TRBV29-1 and TRBJ2-7; tentative D call: TRBD1 (6 bases). Germline V CDR1 and CDR2: SQVTM, ANQGSEA. This CDR3 spans 14 amino acids. V was shortened by 1 base and J by 2 bases, with 12 bases between the two germline ends. The CDR3 sequence is CSVEVGQTAYEQYF. The CDR3 region has the DNA TGCAGCGTTGAAGTAGGACAGACAGCCTACGAGCAGTACTTC.

This chain connects TRBV15 to TRBJ1-5; 8 bases line up with TRBD1. V lost 3 bases to trimming and J lost 7 bases; unmatched junction nucleotides: 8. Looked up from germline, CDR1 is LNHNV and CDR2 is YYDKDF (reference sequence). The CDR3 covers 15 residues. The chain's CDR3 is CATSSAQGGIQPQHF. The CDR3 DNA reads as TGTGCCACCAGCAGTGCACAGGGGGGGATACAGCCCCAGCATTTT.

A word on this clone: Its ends do not fully match the called genes, so a read error is possible. V gene TRBV6-2 or TRBV6-3 combines with J gene TRBJ2-7, with 9 bases fitting TRBD2. The germline V gene has CDR1 MNHEY and CDR2 SVGEGT. This CDR3 has 13 residues. CDR3 protein: CASSYAVSGGPLF. In DNA, the CDR3 is TGTGCCAGCAGTTACGCGGTTAGCGGGGGCCCCCTCTTC.

Only one count was recorded for this clone. The chain recombines TRBV28 with TRBJ1-1; the D gene is possibly TRBD1 (6 bases). V lost 5 bases and J lost 4, with 17 bases in between. This CDR3 spans 15 amino acids. CDR1 and CDR2 (germline): MDHEN, SYDVKM. This CDR3 reads CASSARETGRTEAFF. The CDR3 DNA sequence: TGTGCCAGCAGTGCTAGGGAGACAGGTCGCACTGAAGCTTTCTTT.

V is TRBV10-3 and J is TRBJ2-7; 7 nucleotides match TRBD2. Unmatched junction bases numbered 9, after V lost 4 bases and J lost 3 bases. The CDR3 is made up of 15 amino acids. CDR1 is ENHRY, CDR2 SYGVKD, per germline. The CDR3 protein is CAISGRPGTNYEQYF. In DNA, the CDR3 is TGTGCCATCAGTGGGAGACCCGGGACTAACTACGAGCAGTACTTC.

The gene calls are TRBV2 and TRBJ1-1, with D unresolved. The germline CDR1 and CDR2 sequences are SNHLY and FYNNEI. The CDR3 is made up of 14 amino acids. The ends were cut back, 8 bases at V and 0 bases at J, with 13 bases in the middle. CDR3 amino acids: CASQTEHLNTEAFF. The CDR3 DNA follows: TGTGCCAGCCAGACTGAACATTTGAACACTGAAGCTTTCTTT. Combining the CDR3 with reference TRBV2 and TRBJ1-1 gives the whole variable domain EPEVTQTPSHQVTQMGQEVILRCVPISNHLYFYWYRQILGQKVEFLVSFYNNEISEKSEIFDDQFSVERPDGSNFTLKIRSTKLEDSAMYFCASQTEHLNTEAFFGQGTRLTVV.

The gene calls are TRBV6-2 or TRBV6-3 and TRBJ1-5; D is undetermined. Trimming removed 4 bases at V and 3 bases at J, with 10 bases between. Germline V gene data show CDR1 as MNHEY and CDR2 as SVGEGT. This CDR3 contains 14 residues. The DNA of the CDR3 is TGTGCCAGCAGTTCGGGGTCCCTCAATCAGCCCCAGCATTTT. This codes for CASSSGSLNQPQHF.

The chain combines TRBV4-2 with TRBJ1-5; D not certain. The V gene lost 0 bases and the J gene lost 4 bases, with 16 bases spanning the gap. Germline CDR1 LGHNA, CDR2 YNFKEQ. The CDR3 is made up of 17 amino acids. The CDR3 DNA is TGTGCCAGCAGCCAAGATTCCGGGCTCCTGGGGAATCAGCCCCAGCATTTT. It translates to CASSQDSGLLGNQPQHF.

V is TRBV11-2 and J is TRBJ2-3, with D possibly matching TRBD2 (7 bases). The CDR3 is 15 amino acids. The V and J ends lost 2 bases and 3 bases respectively, with 12 bases between them. The V gene's germline CDR1 is SGHAT and CDR2 FQNNGV. The CDR3 bases are TGTGCCAGCAGCTTACGGGGGGCAGGGACAGATACGCAGTATTTT. Translating it yields CASSLRGAGTDTQYF.

The V and J genes are TRBV5-6 and TRBJ2-2; 7 bases map to TRBD2. The CDR3 extends over 15 amino acids. Trimming removed 5 bases from V and 4 bases from J; junction bases left unmatched: 8. The germline CDR1 and CDR2 sequences are SGHDT and YYEEEE. The CDR3 loop is CASSPWSGGTGELFF. DNA for the CDR3: TGTGCCAGCAGTCCGTGGTCGGGGGGCACCGGGGAGCTGTTTTTT.

The CDR3 region is CAWNLAVNGAFF. CDR3 DNA sequence: TGTGCCTGGAACTTGGCAGTAAATGGGGCTTTCTTT. The genes are TRBV30 and TRBJ1-1, with D uncertain. Trimming removed 4 bases from V and 11 bases from J, with 17 bases in between. CDR1 is GTSNPN and CDR2 is SVGIG in the germline V gene (reference sequence). The CDR3 is made up of 12 amino acids.

The chain is built from TRBV6-4 and TRBJ2-1; TRBD1 aligns across 11 bases. The germline V gene has CDR1 MRHNA and CDR2 SNTAGT. The CDR3 loop spans 14 amino acids. V dropped 11 bases and J dropped 6; count of bases not matched to a gene: 9. The CDR3 region has the DNA TGTGCCGGCCCCCGGGACAGGGGGGTCAATGAGCAGTTCTTC. Its protein product is CAGPRDRGVNEQFF.

This chain links TRBV19 with TRBJ1-5, with a possible D match to TRBD1 (6 bases). The CDR3 is 14 amino acids. The V gene's germline CDR1 is LNHDA and CDR2 SQIVND (reference sequence). V lost 4 bases to trimming and J lost 0 bases, with 7 bases between them. CDR3 coding DNA: TGTGCCAGTAGTAGGACAGATAGCAATCAGCCCCAGCATTTT. This codes for CASSRTDSNQPQHF.

This clone has just one count. The rearrangement joins TRBV9 to TRBJ2-7; 9 positions agree with TRBD1. The CDR3 is 16 residues long. J was trimmed by 5 bases and V by 4 bases; bases with no gene match: 13. The germline gives CDR1 SGDLS, CDR2 YYNGEE. The CDR3, as DNA: TGTGCCAGCAGCCCTCAACCCGGGACAGGGACCCACGAGCAGTACTTC. Its translation is CASSPQPGTGTHEQYF. The entire variable domain, with the rest obtained from reference TRBV9 and TRBJ2-7, is as follows: DSGVTQTPKHLITATGQRVTLRCSPRSGDLSVYWYQQSLDQGLQFLIQYYNGEERAKGNILERFSAQQFPDLHSELNLSSLELGDSALYFCASSPQPGTGTHEQYFGPGTRLTVT.

The chain recombines TRBV5-1 with TRBJ1-6, with 7 bases lining up with TRBD1. The V and J ends lost 4 bases and 8 bases, in that order; junction bases with no gene match: 12. Per the germline V gene, CDR1 is SGHRS and CDR2 is YFSETQ. CDR3 size: 16 residues. The CDR3 region is CASSLTGPPPDSPLHF. The CDR3 bases are TGCGCCAGCAGCCTGACAGGGCCCCCTCCGGATTCACCCCTCCACTTT.

The chain joins TRBV4-3 to TRBJ1-5, with D unresolved. Germline V gene data show CDR1 as LGHNA and CDR2 as YSLEER. Trimming pared 1 base from V and 5 bases from J, leaving 9 bases between. The CDR3 totals 14 residues. CDR3 sequence reads: CASSQVVGYQPQHF. CDR3 in DNA: TGCGCCAGCAGCCAAGTCGTGGGTTATCAGCCCCAGCATTTT.

V and J are TRBV23-1 and TRBJ2-7; D call uncertain. TRBV23-1 is given ORF status, its function remaining uncertain. The V end was cut by 3 bases, the J end by 5 bases, with 17 bases between. The CDR3 covers 15 residues. The DNA for the CDR3 is TGCGCCAGCAGTCACCGGGTCCCAAAGGCTAACGAGCAGTACTTC. As protein: CASSHRVPKANEQYF.